This T cell receptor (beta chain) was sequenced during a study of blood T cell repertoires in COVID-19. For the study at large: Sites in the United States, Italy and Spain provided acute and convalescent COVID-19 samples. The cDNA or gDNA used as material had been derived from T cells, B-cell-depleted T cells, or PBMCs.

CDR1 and CDR2 (germline): MDHEN, SYDVKM. CDR3 length: 14 residues. V lost 3 bases and J 1 base, leaving 9 bases between the germline ends. Clones were sequenced by immunoSEQ multiplex PCR, and TCRdb holds only the in-frame ones, with some missing. The sample lists more than 150,000 clones, around three quarters seen once, with roughly 17% in the top ten. The chain uses TRBV28 and TRBJ1-1; D unclear. The origin of this receptor is a man in his sixties with active or convalescent COVID-19. Sequenced input: peripheral blood. CDR3: CASSFSGGNTEAFF. The CDR3 DNA is TGTGCCAGCAGTTTTTCGGGAGGGAACACTGAAGCTTTCTTT.